This T cell receptor beta chain was documented in a study of cytomegalovirus exposure and HLA in healthy donors. Study-level results: Rare TCR sequences dominated, though some public TCRs recurred in many donors. In the approximately 130 validation repertoires, a later analysis found that first-cohort TCR clusters tended to co-occur. Cytomegalovirus association was listed for 170 or so TCR beta chains.

The study drew the donors from its roughly 120-subject validation cohort, separate from the 666-subject first cohort. Libraries were prepared by immunoSEQ multiplex PCR; TCRdb keeps only in-frame clonotypes and omits some of them. Of hundreds of thousands of clones listed, roughly 80% are singletons. This CDR3 is built from 12 residues. Germline CDR1 SQVTM, CDR2 ANQGSEA. Trimming stripped 6 bases from V and 5 bases from J, with 11 bases between. On this clone itself: The antigen remains undetermined.

The clonotype was recovered from a woman between 18 and 29 years old in good health and CMV-seronegative. This chain connects TRBV29-1 to TRBJ2-1; D is unresolved. The sample was PBMCs. The CDR3 DNA sequence: TGCAGCGTCGGATATAACAACAATGAGCAGTTCTTC. Protein sequence: CSVGYNNNEQFF.